A single sample gave rise to the 18 T cell receptor beta chains below, sequenced in a study of shared clonotypes between healthy human individuals. Assay: immunoSEQ multiplex PCR; the TCRdb copy retains only in-frame clones and omits some. The sample has some 2 million clones, about 95% seen once; the top ten hold 0.13%. Sequencing used naive CD4+ T cells sorted from blood. Described subset: CD45RA+ positively selected. Receptor source: a man younger than 35 in good health.

The V call is TRBV27, the J call TRBJ2-5; D not certain. This CDR3 has 11 residues. V was clipped by 9 bases and J by 5 bases, with 10 bases between them. Germline V lookup: CDR1 MNHEY, CDR2 SMNVEV (reference sequence). The CDR3 DNA sequence: TGTGCCAGGAGGTCCGGGGAGACCCAGTACTTC. Translation gives CARRSGETQYF.

The V call is TRBV28, the J call TRBJ1-6; 7 bases are a match to TRBD1. Germline-derived CDR1 and CDR2 are MDHEN and SYDVKM. The CDR3 has 12 residues. Trimming took 2 bases from V and 11 from J; bases not matched to a gene: 0. CDR3 nucleotide sequence: TGTGCCAGCAGTTTAACAGGGGCACCCCTCCACTTT. It yields the protein CASSLTGAPLHF.

This sequence joins TRBV7-9 and TRBJ1-2, with 7 nucleotides matching TRBD1. This CDR3 has 15 residues. Germline V lookup: CDR1 SEHNR, CDR2 FQNEAQ (reference sequence). Germline trimming cut 5 bases from V and 2 bases from J; bases unmatched to any gene: 8. Here the CDR3 reads CASSETRGSNYGYTF. The CDR3 nucleotides read TGTGCCAGCAGCGAGACCAGGGGGTCCAACTATGGCTACACCTTC. The variable domain in full, with the rest retrieved from reference TRBV7-9 and TRBJ1-2, is DTGVSQNPRHKITKRGQNVTFRCDPISEHNRLYWYRQTLGQGPEFLTYFQNEAQLEKSRLLSDRFSAERPKGSFSTLEIQRTEQGDSAMYLCASSETRGSNYGYTFGSGTRLTVV.

About this clone itself: Relative to the germline gene, one junction end is altered; a read error may explain this. The V call is TRBV11-2, the J call TRBJ1-6; possibly TRBD1 for D (6 bases). Germline CDR1 and CDR2: SGHAT and FQNNGV. The CDR3 length is 15 residues. In DNA form, the CDR3 reads TGTGCCAGCAGCTTATGGGACAAGAAAAATTCTCCCCTCCACTTT. It translates to CASSLWDKKNSPLHF.

This chain joins TRBV4-2 and TRBJ2-5; 8 bases are shared with TRBD2. Losses at the gene ends were 0 bases for V and 5 bases for J; bases not matched to a gene: 5. From germline, CDR1 is LGHNA and CDR2 YNFKEQ. The CDR3 consists of 15 residues. This CDR3 is CASSQDGGGRETQYF. The CDR3 nucleotides read TGTGCCAGCAGCCAAGATGGCGGGGGGCGGGAGACCCAGTACTTC.

The V call is TRBV10-3, the J call TRBJ1-1; 7 nucleotides align to TRBD1. V lost 7 bases to trimming and J lost 5 bases; unmatched junction nucleotides: 7. Germline CDR1 is ENHRY and CDR2 is SYGVKD. CDR3 length: 13 residues. CDR3 sequence: CAINKDRETEAFF. The CDR3 DNA reads TGTGCCATCAATAAAGACAGGGAGACTGAAGCTTTCTTT.

The J gene is TRBJ1-5, the V gene TRBV27; D remains unclear. The CDR3 covers 14 residues. V lost 3 bases and J lost 1, with 7 bases in between. CDR1 MNHEY and CDR2 SMNVEV come from the germline V gene (reference sequence). CDR3 sequence reads: CASSFSSSNQPQHF. CDR3 DNA: TGTGCCAGCAGTTTCTCCAGCAGCAATCAGCCCCAGCATTTT.

The V call is TRBV11-2, the J call TRBJ2-5, with D unclear. Trimming shortened V by 6 bases and J by 5 bases, and 10 bases separated the two germline ends. The CDR3 spans 12 residues. The V gene's germline CDR1 is SGHAT and CDR2 FQNNGV. In nucleotides, the CDR3 is TGTGCCAGCAGTCCCGGCTGGGAGACCCAGTACTTC. This sequence encodes CASSPGWETQYF.

The chain recombines TRBV4-1 with TRBJ1-5, with TRBD1 matching over 12 bases. V trimming: 1 base; J trimming: 3 bases; junction bases outside the gene matches: 4. There are 17 residues in the CDR3. The germline V gene encodes CDR1 MGHRA and CDR2 YSYEKL. CDR3 region: CASSQVPGQGANQPQHF. In DNA, the CDR3 is TGCGCCAGCAGCCAAGTTCCGGGACAGGGGGCCAATCAGCCCCAGCATTTT.

This chain joins TRBV7-2 and TRBJ1-6; 8 nucleotides line up with TRBD1. The CDR3 is 16 residues long. The junction had 9 bases not matched to a gene; V was cut back by 6 bases and J by 5 bases. Germline V CDR1 and CDR2: SGHTA, FQGNSA. This CDR3 reads CASRNPGQGNNSPLHF. CDR3 coding DNA: TGTGCCAGCAGAAATCCCGGACAGGGTAATAATTCACCCCTCCACTTT.

The table lists this clone with a count of one. This chain uses TRBV29-1 with TRBJ2-7; the D gene is possibly TRBD2 (5 bases). The V end was cut by 6 bases, the J end by 0 bases, with 15 bases between. CDR1 is SQVTM, CDR2 ANQGSEA, per germline. This CDR3 has 14 residues. The CDR3 region is CSVSSSGSSYEQYF. DNA for the CDR3: TGCAGCGTGTCATCAAGCGGTAGCTCCTACGAGCAGTACTTC.

The chain links TRBV6-1 to TRBJ1-1; 8 bases fit TRBD1. Germline CDR1 is MNHNS and CDR2 is SASEGT. Trimming took 4 bases from V and 0 from J; bases not matched to a gene: 7. The CDR3 has 16 residues. The CDR3 DNA follows: TGTGCCAGCAGTGCACGGGACAGGACACTGAACACTGAAGCTTTCTTT. Protein: CASSARDRTLNTEAFF.

The chain couples TRBV11-2 to TRBJ2-1; 11 nucleotides line up with TRBD2. Per germline, CDR1 SGHAT and CDR2 FQNNGV. This CDR3 region has 16 residues. With 2 bases clipped from V and 4 bases from J, the junction kept 4 bases outside the gene matches. DNA for the CDR3: TGTGCCAGCAGCTTATCCCCTAGCGGGGGGTACAATGAGCAGTTCTTC. Translated: CASSLSPSGGYNEQFF.

The V call is TRBV28, the J call TRBJ1-1, with D unclear. This CDR3 has 9 residues. Germline CDR1 MDHEN, CDR2 SYDVKM. The V end was cut by 11 bases, the J end by 5 bases, with 6 bases between. The CDR3, as DNA: TGTGCCCGGGGAACTGAAGCTTTCTTT. Residues: CARGTEAFF.

The chain joins TRBV30 to TRBJ1-2, with D unclear. In germline, CDR1 is GTSNPN, CDR2 SVGIG (reference sequence). This CDR3 spans 12 amino acids. Trimming left V 2 bases short and J 8 bases short, with 12 bases between. The CDR3 DNA reads TGTGCCTGGAGTAGGGCAGTCCGGGGCTACACCTTC. Protein sequence: CAWSRAVRGYTF.

Points on this clone: Within the sample, other DNA sequences also encode this same CDR3. The CDR3 DNA reads as TGTGCCAGCAGCCCCCCAGGGTCCTATAATTCACCCCTCCACTTT. Amino acid sequence: CASSPPGSYNSPLHF. This chain uses TRBV9 with TRBJ1-6, with D possibly TRBD1 on 5 matching bases. The CDR3 is 15 amino acids. The germline gives CDR1 SGDLS, CDR2 YYNGEE. The V end was cut by 4 bases, the J end by 1 base, with 9 bases between. The full variable domain, rest sourced from reference TRBV9 and TRBJ1-6, is DSGVTQTPKHLITATGQRVTLRCSPRSGDLSVYWYQQSLDQGLQFLIQYYNGEERAKGNILERFSAQQFPDLHSELNLSSLELGDSALYFCASSPPGSYNSPLHFGNGTRLTVT.

The rearrangement uses TRBV6-5 and TRBJ2-1, with D unresolved. Germline V gene sequence: CDR1 MNHEY, CDR2 SVGAGI. This CDR3 contains 14 residues. Trimming shortened V by 4 bases and J by 9 bases, and 16 bases separated the two germline ends. The CDR3 sequence: CASSSRPESGEQFF. In DNA, the CDR3 is TGTGCCAGCAGTTCCCGCCCAGAGTCGGGTGAGCAGTTCTTC.

This chain links TRBV10-3 with TRBJ2-7, with 10 bases matching TRBD1. V trimming: 10 bases; J trimming: 6 bases; junction bases outside the gene matches: 9. The CDR3 extends over 13 amino acids. Looked up from germline, CDR1 is ENHRY and CDR2 is SYGVKD. In DNA form, the CDR3 reads TGTGCCACCGCATGGGACAGGGGCGCCGAGCAGTACTTC. This translates into CATAWDRGAEQYF.